Shown below are 27 T cell receptor beta chains from a single sample sequenced in a study of cytomegalovirus exposure and HLA in healthy donors. PCR used 60 Vbeta primers and 13 Jbeta primers. Some clones are missing from TCRdb's copy, which holds only in-frame ones; the method was immunoSEQ multiplex PCR. The sample carries more than 140,000 clones, approximately 80% recorded once. Sequenced material: PBMCs. The receptors come from a woman aged 40-49 years in good health and CMV-seronegative.

This chain joins TRBV5-1 and TRBJ2-1; the match to TRBD2 covers 12 bases. Trimming at V came to 0 bases and at J to 7 bases, leaving 8 bases not matched to a gene. The CDR3 sequence is 17 residues long. The germline V gene has CDR1 SGHRS and CDR2 YFSETQ. The CDR3 protein is CASSLVPTSGSVNEQFF. As DNA, the CDR3 is TGCGCCAGCAGCTTGGTCCCGACTAGCGGGAGTGTAAATGAGCAGTTCTTC.

Here the CDR3 reads CASSVGGSLTDTQYF. The CDR3 DNA follows: TGTGCCAGCAGCGTAGGAGGGAGTTTGACAGATACGCAGTATTTT. This chain uses TRBV9 with TRBJ2-3; D possibly corresponds to TRBD2 (5 bases). The CDR3 loop spans 15 amino acids. Germline V gene sequence: CDR1 SGDLS, CDR2 YYNGEE. The V and J ends lost 0 bases and 3 bases respectively, with 11 bases between them.

The genes are TRBV27 and TRBJ2-7, with TRBD2 matching over 7 bases. The CDR3 has 12 amino acids. Trimming took 8 bases from V and 3 from J; bases not matched to a gene: 4. The germline CDR1 and CDR2 sequences are MNHEY and SMNVEV (reference sequence). CDR3 bases: TGTGCCAGCTCGGGACTAAACTACGAGCAGTACTTC. Translation: CASSGLNYEQYF.

The V call is TRBV9, the J call TRBJ1-2; tentative D call: TRBD1 (6 bases). In germline, CDR1 is SGDLS, CDR2 YYNGEE. The length of the CDR3 is 17 residues. The ends were cut back, 4 bases at V and 5 bases at J, with 24 bases in the middle. The CDR3 nucleotides are TGTGCCAGCAGCCCAGGCGCAGGGCCCAGGGGATGGTATGGCTACACCTTC. This codes for CASSPGAGPRGWYGYTF.

This chain uses TRBV28 with TRBJ1-3; TRBD1 might be the D (6 bases). Trimming took off 3 bases at V and 6 bases at J, with 15 bases between the two ends. In germline, CDR1 is MDHEN, CDR2 SYDVKM. This CDR3 contains 15 residues. Here the CDR3 reads CASSFLQGGQNTIYF. The CDR3 DNA reads as TGTGCCAGCAGTTTTTTACAGGGAGGGCAAAACACCATATATTTT.

The CDR3 protein is CSAELLAGAGELFF. In DNA, the CDR3 is TGCAGCGCCGAACTTTTAGCGGGAGCCGGGGAGCTGTTTTTT. J is TRBJ2-2 and V is TRBV29-1, with 9 positions matching TRBD2. The length of the CDR3 is 14 residues. V shed 7 bases and J 6 bases; nucleotides not matched to a gene: 9. Germline V lookup: CDR1 SQVTM, CDR2 ANQGSEA.

The chain carries TRBV5-4 and TRBJ2-7, with TRBD1 matching over 10 bases. The germline V gene has CDR1 SGHNT and CDR2 YYREEE (reference sequence). The CDR3 is made up of 16 amino acids. V dropped 0 bases and J dropped 7; count of bases not matched to a gene: 10. CDR3 bases: TGTGCCAGCAGCTTGGCCGGGACAGGGGTAAGAGGGGAGCAGTACTTC. Translation gives CASSLAGTGVRGEQYF.

The genes are TRBV4-2 and TRBJ2-1, with D possibly TRBD2 on 5 matching bases. This CDR3 region has 15 residues. CDR1 is LGHNA and CDR2 is YNFKEQ in the germline V gene. The germline V and J ends were trimmed by 0 bases and 8 bases, with 14 bases remaining between them. The CDR3 nucleotides are TGTGCCAGCAGCCAAGATATTGCTAGCCAGGATGAGCAGTTCTTC. Amino acid sequence: CASSQDIASQDEQFF.

The rearrangement joins TRBV7-9 to TRBJ1-2; D ambiguous. The CDR3 sequence is 16 residues long. V was trimmed by 3 bases and J by 3 bases, leaving 17 bases between them. Germline assignment: CDR1 SEHNR and CDR2 FQNEAQ (reference sequence). Here the CDR3 DNA reads TGTGCCAGCAGCTTTCCCAACTCTGAGCCCTACTATGGCTACACCTTC. It encodes CASSFPNSEPYYGYTF. Variable domain in full (rest from reference TRBV7-9 and TRBJ1-2): DTGVSQNPRHKITKRGQNVTFRCDPISEHNRLYWYRQTLGQGPEFLTYFQNEAQLEKSRLLSDRFSAERPKGSFSTLEIQRTEQGDSAMYLCASSFPNSEPYYGYTFGSGTRLTVV.

The V and J genes are TRBV9 and TRBJ2-7; 9 bases map to TRBD2. This CDR3 spans 15 amino acids. CDR1 and CDR2 from the germline V gene are SGDLS and YYNGEE. V lost 4 bases to trimming and J lost 2 bases; unmatched junction nucleotides: 7. The CDR3 is CASSPRASGTYEQYF. For the CDR3, the DNA is TGTGCCAGCAGCCCGAGGGCTAGCGGGACCTACGAGCAGTACTTC.

With respect to this clone: The germline gene is not matched at one end of the junction; a read error may be the cause. This chain joins TRBV18 and TRBJ1-1; D may be TRBD1 (5 bases). CDR1 and CDR2 from the germline V gene are KGHSH and LQKENI. The CDR3 totals 18 residues. The CDR3 nucleotides are TGTGCCAGCTCAGCACCCCCAGGGATTCCAATGATGAACACTGAAGCTTTCTTT. Its translation is CASSAPPGIPMMNTEAFF.

The CDR3 region is CASRLDRLRGELFF. CDR3 nucleotide sequence: TGTGCCAGTAGGCTTGACAGGCTGAGGGGGGAGCTGTTTTTT. V is TRBV19 and J is TRBJ2-2; TRBD1 might be the D (6 bases). The V gene's germline CDR1 is LNHDA and CDR2 SQIVND (reference sequence). This CDR3 spans 14 amino acids. Trimming took off 6 bases at V and 8 bases at J, with 16 bases between the two ends.

The V and J genes are TRBV11-2 and TRBJ2-7; D unresolved. This CDR3 spans 15 amino acids. V lost 5 bases to trimming and J lost 2 bases, with 16 bases between them. Germline V gene lookup returns CDR1 SGHAT and CDR2 FQNNGV. CDR3 DNA: TGTGCCAGCAGCGCCCTACGCGGTCGAACCTACGAGCAGTACTTC. Encoded protein: CASSALRGRTYEQYF.

This clone has more than one count but fewer than ten. The rearrangement links TRBV19 to TRBJ1-4; D is undetermined. This CDR3 has 13 amino acids. Deletions cut 6 bases from V and 8 bases from J, with 13 bases between. The germline V gene encodes CDR1 LNHDA and CDR2 SQIVND (reference sequence). The CDR3 nucleotides read TGTGCCAGTAGCCCGGGAACGGGAGAAAAACTGTTTTTT. It translates to CASSPGTGEKLFF.

The CDR3 nucleotides are TGTGCCAGCAGAATGACAGGGGTGGCTCCCGAGCAGTACTTC. This encodes CASRMTGVAPEQYF. The gene calls are TRBV28 and TRBJ2-7, with TRBD1 matching over 8 bases. The CDR3 is 14 amino acids. V lost 6 bases and J lost 6; bases outside the gene matches: 10. Per the germline V gene, CDR1 is MDHEN and CDR2 is SYDVKM.

The gene calls are TRBV11-1 and TRBJ1-4, with 7 bases lining up with TRBD1. Germline CDR1 is SGHAT and CDR2 is FQDESV (reference sequence). The CDR3 extends over 16 amino acids. V dropped 5 bases and J dropped 3; count of bases not matched to a gene: 9. Here the CDR3 reads CASSGPRQGPNEKLFF. The CDR3 DNA reads as TGTGCCAGCAGCGGACCGCGACAGGGCCCTAATGAAAAACTGTTTTTT.

This chain joins TRBV25-1 and TRBJ2-3, with TRBD1 as a possible D gene (5 bases). V lost 3 bases and J lost 2, with 9 bases in between. Germline V lookup: CDR1 MGHDK, CDR2 SYGVNS. The CDR3 consists of 14 residues. CDR3 amino acids: CASSDFRDTDTQYF. CDR3 in DNA: TGTGCCAGCAGTGACTTCAGGGACACAGATACGCAGTATTTT.

V is TRBV10-3 and J is TRBJ2-1; 7 bases are a match to TRBD1. CDR1 is ENHRY and CDR2 is SYGVKD in the germline V gene. V gave up 4 bases and J gave up 8 bases; unmatched junction bases: 14. CDR3 length equals 16 residues. CDR3 sequence: CAISVRRQGAYDEQFF. The CDR3 nucleotides are TGTGCCATCAGTGTGAGGCGACAGGGCGCGTACGATGAGCAGTTCTTC.

The genes are TRBV5-1 and TRBJ2-1, with 11 bases lining up with TRBD2. Trimming took 4 bases from V and 3 from J; bases not matched to a gene: 6. This CDR3 region has 16 residues. Germline V lookup: CDR1 SGHRS, CDR2 YFSETQ. Written as DNA, the CDR3 is TGCGCCAGCAGCCACCGGACTAGCGGGTACTACAATGAGCAGTTCTTC. It encodes CASSHRTSGYYNEQFF.

The genes are TRBV5-4 and TRBJ2-1; D remains unclear. CDR1 and CDR2 from the germline V gene are SGHNT and YYREEE (reference sequence). V shed 2 bases and J shed 7 bases, with 10 bases lying between them. This CDR3 has 13 amino acids. CDR3 nucleotide sequence: TGTGCCAGCAGCTTAGCACAGATAAATGAGCAGTTCTTC. Encoded protein: CASSLAQINEQFF.

The chain has TRBV6-6 and TRBJ1-2; TRBD1 agrees at 7 bases. Germline V gives CDR1 MNHNY, CDR2 SVGAGI (reference sequence). V was pared by 2 bases and J by 6 bases, with 9 bases of the junction left unmatched. This CDR3 is built from 15 residues. The CDR3: CASSYTKEGADGYTF. The CDR3 nucleotides are TGTGCCAGCAGTTACACAAAGGAGGGGGCGGATGGCTACACCTTC.

This clone occurred a few times. This rearrangement joins TRBV4-2 to TRBJ1-2, with D perhaps TRBD1 (5 bases). With 0 bases removed from V and 1 base from J, the gap between germline ends came to 12 bases. The CDR3 spans 16 residues. From germline, CDR1 is LGHNA and CDR2 YNFKEQ. For the CDR3, the DNA is TGTGCCAGCAGCCAAGACCAGCTGACAGATAACTATGGCTACACCTTC. Translating it yields CASSQDQLTDNYGYTF.

The V call is TRBV28, the J call TRBJ1-2; D gene ambiguous. Trimming removed 2 bases at V and 4 bases at J, with 14 bases between. CDR3 length: 15 residues. Per the germline V gene, CDR1 is MDHEN and CDR2 is SYDVKM. CDR3 DNA sequence: TGTGCCAGCAGTTTAACAGACCGGGGAGGCTATGGCTACACCTTC. As protein: CASSLTDRGGYGYTF.

The chain employs TRBV9 and TRBJ2-3, with 12 bases fitting TRBD2. The ends lost 0 bases at V and 5 bases at J; junction bases unmatched: 4. The CDR3 loop spans 16 amino acids. Germline CDR1 and CDR2: SGDLS and YYNGEE. CDR3 region: CASSVEASGRVDTQYF. The CDR3 bases are TGTGCCAGCAGCGTAGAGGCTAGCGGGAGGGTAGATACGCAGTATTTT. The full variable domain, in which reference TRBV9 and TRBJ2-3 provide the parts outside the CDR3, is DSGVTQTPKHLITATGQRVTLRCSPRSGDLSVYWYQQSLDQGLQFLIQYYNGEERAKGNILERFSAQQFPDLHSELNLSSLELGDSALYFCASSVEASGRVDTQYFGPGTRLTVL.

This chain links TRBV2 with TRBJ1-4; D is unclear. CDR3 length: 13 residues. Trimming pared 1 base from V and 5 bases from J, leaving 5 bases between. Germline values: CDR1 SNHLY, CDR2 FYNNEI. DNA of the CDR3: TGTGCCAGCAGTGAAGGTCGGAATGAAAAACTGTTTTTT. Protein sequence: CASSEGRNEKLFF.

The V call is TRBV18, the J call TRBJ1-1, with TRBD1 identical over 9 bases. The CDR3 covers 15 residues. Germline V gene lookup returns CDR1 KGHSH and CDR2 LQKENI. V was pared by 3 bases and J by 6 bases, with 8 bases of the junction left unmatched. The DNA of the CDR3 is TGTGCCAGCTCACCCTTCGACAGGGGGGTGTCTGAAGCTTTCTTT. It specifies CASSPFDRGVSEAFF.

V is TRBV28 and J is TRBJ1-5, with 7 bases matching TRBD1. Germline CDR1 reads MDHEN; CDR2 reads SYDVKM. The V and J ends lost 6 bases and 4 bases, in that order; junction bases with no gene match: 24. This CDR3 has 20 amino acids. The CDR3 region has the DNA TGTGCCAGCAGACAAGGAGAATCGACAGGGACCTCCTTCTGGAATCAGCCCCAGCATTTT. Encoded protein: CASRQGESTGTSFWNQPQHF.